This passage covers 25 T cell receptor beta chains from one sample sequenced in a study of CXCR3-negative and CXCR3-positive naive CD8 T cells. Libraries of TRB cDNA were made by 5' RACE and carried UMIs. Following a re-call of the 5' RACE reads, TCRdb has one entry per CDR3 protein and lacks DNA. The sample totals more than 65,000 distinct CDR3 sequences; its top ten clones hold approximately 1.5%. The sequencing input was naive CXCR3- CD8+ T cells from blood. Indicated subset: CD45RO-CCR7+CD27+CD95- naive CD8+ T cells lacking CXCR3 (TNR3-). The source is a human donor in good health. Some clones in this sample may be carry-over from other donors' samples.

The CDR3 reads CASTTGRGDEAFF. The gene calls are TRBV27 and TRBJ1-1. The CDR3 has 13 residues. Germline V gene data show CDR1 as MNHEY and CDR2 as SMNVEV (reference sequence).

V and J are TRBV11-1 and TRBJ2-2. The CDR3 contains 12 residues. Germline CDR1 is SGHAT and CDR2 is FQDESV (reference sequence). CDR3 sequence: CASRRYTGELFF.

The CDR3 region is CASRLAGGLNEQFF. V gene TRBV19 combines with J gene TRBJ2-1; TCRdb gives TRBD2 as the D gene, but with no DNA this cannot be confirmed. Per the germline V gene, CDR1 is LNHDA and CDR2 is SQIVND (reference sequence). The CDR3 extends over 14 amino acids.

The gene calls are TRBV7-9 and TRBJ2-5; no DNA is available, so the TRBD2 call from TCRdb remains unchecked. The CDR3 loop spans 16 amino acids. CDR1 SEHNR and CDR2 FQNEAQ come from the germline V gene (reference sequence). The CDR3 loop is CASSSETSGKQETQYF.

The CDR3 protein is CASSQVTRTYEQYF. The chain recombines TRBV3-1 with TRBJ2-7; there is no DNA to check the TCRdb D call of TRBD2. The germline V gene encodes CDR1 LGHDT and CDR2 YNNKEL (reference sequence). The CDR3 contains 14 residues.

V is TRBV7-9 and J is TRBJ2-5. This CDR3 has 13 amino acids. Germline V gene data show CDR1 as SEHNR and CDR2 as FQNEAQ (reference sequence). The CDR3: CASSLIPQETQYF.

The chain has TRBV3-1 and TRBJ2-1. This CDR3 has 20 residues. CDR1 and CDR2 from the germline V gene are LGHDT and YNNKEL (reference sequence). CDR3 sequence reads: CASSQVSLGDAASSYNEQFF.

The chain joins TRBV29-1 to TRBJ2-7. Germline lookup yields CDR1 SQVTM and CDR2 ANQGSEA. The CDR3 consists of 11 residues. This CDR3 reads CSVEDTYEQYF.

This chain connects TRBV5-1 to TRBJ1-4. CDR1 and CDR2 from the germline V gene are SGHRS and YFSETQ. The CDR3 length is 13 residues. The CDR3: CASSLASDEKLFF.

The V and J genes are TRBV29-1 and TRBJ1-2. The germline V gene has CDR1 SQVTM and CDR2 ANQGSEA. The CDR3 spans 13 residues. The CDR3 is CSVEGIQDYGYTF.

V and J are TRBV9 and TRBJ1-1; TCRdb proposes TRBD1, but this gene call is untestable without DNA. Germline lookup yields CDR1 SGDLS and CDR2 YYNGEE. The CDR3 spans 13 residues. CDR3 protein: CATRTGPNTEAFF. Based on the CDR3 plus reference TRBV9 and TRBJ1-1, the full variable domain is DSGVTQTPKHLITATGQRVTLRCSPRSGDLSVYWYQQSLDQGLQFLIQYYNGEERAKGNILERFSAQQFPDLHSELNLSSLELGDSALYFCATRTGPNTEAFFGQGTRLTVV.

V and J are TRBV6-2 or TRBV6-3 and TRBJ2-1; lacking DNA, the TRBD2 call made by TCRdb goes unchecked. In germline, CDR1 is MNHEY, CDR2 SVGEGT. The CDR3 runs 14 residues. CDR3 loop: CASSLGTDYNEQFF.

This sequence joins TRBV7-9 and TRBJ1-4; TCRdb reports TRBD1, a call that lacks DNA to check it against. CDR3 size: 15 residues. Per the germline V gene, CDR1 is SEHNR and CDR2 is FQNEAQ (reference sequence). CDR3 sequence: CASSPPSGRDEKLFF.

This rearrangement joins TRBV19 to TRBJ1-2; TCRdb picks TRBD1, but there is no DNA to check that call. CDR3 length: 16 amino acids. Germline-derived CDR1 and CDR2 are LNHDA and SQIVND (reference sequence). The CDR3 reads CASNGAEGSLNFGYTF.

The V gene is TRBV7-9, the J gene TRBJ2-7; TCRdb reports TRBD1, a call that lacks DNA to check it against. Germline CDR1 SEHNR, CDR2 FQNEAQ (reference sequence). The CDR3 covers 15 residues. The CDR3 is CASSSGPRGPYEQYF.

The CDR3 protein is CASSIGLLGEQYF. The rearrangement joins TRBV28 to TRBJ2-7; the TCRdb call, TRBD2, lacks DNA for checking. The CDR3 consists of 13 residues. CDR1 and CDR2 (germline): MDHEN, SYDVKM.

The genes are TRBV3-1 and TRBJ2-2; TCRdb proposes TRBD2, but this gene call is untestable without DNA. Germline CDR1 is LGHDT and CDR2 is YNNKEL (reference sequence). The CDR3 sequence is 16 residues long. The CDR3: CASSQGFSGSAGELFF. Based on the CDR3 plus reference TRBV3-1 and TRBJ2-2, the full variable domain is DTAVSQTPKYLVTQMGNDKSIKCEQNLGHDTMYWYKQDSKKFLKIMFSYNNKELIINETVPNRFSPKSPDKAHLNLHINSLELGDSAVYFCASSQGFSGSAGELFFGEGSRLTVL.

The chain carries TRBV27 and TRBJ2-3; TCRdb selects TRBD2, and the lack of DNA leaves this call unchecked. The CDR3 totals 15 residues. Germline loops: CDR1 MNHEY, CDR2 SMNVEV (reference sequence). CDR3 sequence reads: CASSSRASGTDTQYF.

The gene calls are TRBV6-5 and TRBJ1-6; TCRdb calls TRBD1, which cannot be checked without DNA. The CDR3 sequence is 18 residues long. CDR1 and CDR2 (germline): MNHEY, SVGAGI. The CDR3 reads CASSYSFLAVRDNSPLHF.

This sequence joins TRBV11-2 and TRBJ1-1. Germline V gives CDR1 SGHAT, CDR2 FQNNGV. CDR3 length equals 13 residues. This CDR3 is CASSLDPTLFAFF.

The chain recombines TRBV18 with TRBJ2-4; TCRdb's D call of TRBD2 is untestable without DNA. The germline V gene has CDR1 KGHSH and CDR2 LQKENI. The CDR3 consists of 15 residues. The CDR3 here is CASSPLAGEENIQYF.

J is TRBJ2-1 and V is TRBV5-6; the TCRdb D gene call, TRBD1, has no DNA to confirm it. The CDR3 contains 15 residues. Germline V gene lookup returns CDR1 SGHDT and CDR2 YYEEEE. CDR3 loop: CASSLEGGPWNEQFF.

V is TRBV10-2 and J is TRBJ1-2; lacking DNA, the TRBD1 call made by TCRdb goes unchecked. Germline lookup yields CDR1 WSHSY and CDR2 SAAADI. CDR3 length: 14 amino acids. The CDR3 protein is CASSVTARLYGYTF.

The chain links TRBV29-1 to TRBJ2-7; without DNA, the TCRdb call of TRBD1 cannot be checked. CDR1 is SQVTM and CDR2 is ANQGSEA in the germline V gene. CDR3 length: 13 amino acids. This CDR3 reads CSVRTGNSYEQYF.

V and J are TRBV20-1 and TRBJ1-5; as DNA is missing, the TRBD1 call by TCRdb cannot be tested. Germline CDR1 and CDR2: DFQATT and SNEGSKA (reference sequence). CDR3 length equals 15 residues. CDR3 loop: CSATWLGDSNQPQHF.